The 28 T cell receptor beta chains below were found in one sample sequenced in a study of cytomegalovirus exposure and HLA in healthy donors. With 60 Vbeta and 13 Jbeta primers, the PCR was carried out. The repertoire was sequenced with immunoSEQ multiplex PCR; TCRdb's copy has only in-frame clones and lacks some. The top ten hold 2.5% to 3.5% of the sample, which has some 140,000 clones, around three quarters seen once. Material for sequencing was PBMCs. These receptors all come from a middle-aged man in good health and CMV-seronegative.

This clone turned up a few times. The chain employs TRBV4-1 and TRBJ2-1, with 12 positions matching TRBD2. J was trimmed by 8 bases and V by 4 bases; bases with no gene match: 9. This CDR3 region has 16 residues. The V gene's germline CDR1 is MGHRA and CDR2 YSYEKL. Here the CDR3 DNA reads TGCGCCAGCAGCCTCACTAGCGGGGGGAGGGTCGATGAGCAGTTCTTC. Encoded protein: CASSLTSGGRVDEQFF.

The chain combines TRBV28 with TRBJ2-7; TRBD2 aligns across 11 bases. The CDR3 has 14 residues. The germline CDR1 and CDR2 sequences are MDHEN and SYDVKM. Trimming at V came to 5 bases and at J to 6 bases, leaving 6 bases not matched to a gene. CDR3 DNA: TGTGCCAGCAGTGCACTAGCGGGAGTCGGCGAGCAGTACTTC. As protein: CASSALAGVGEQYF.

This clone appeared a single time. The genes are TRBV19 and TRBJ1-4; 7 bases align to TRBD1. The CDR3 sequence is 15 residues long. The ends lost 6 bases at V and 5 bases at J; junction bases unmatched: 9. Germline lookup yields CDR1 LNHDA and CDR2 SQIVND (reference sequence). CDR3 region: CASRPGQAGNEKLFF. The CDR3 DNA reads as TGTGCCAGTAGGCCAGGACAGGCGGGAAATGAAAAACTGTTTTTT.

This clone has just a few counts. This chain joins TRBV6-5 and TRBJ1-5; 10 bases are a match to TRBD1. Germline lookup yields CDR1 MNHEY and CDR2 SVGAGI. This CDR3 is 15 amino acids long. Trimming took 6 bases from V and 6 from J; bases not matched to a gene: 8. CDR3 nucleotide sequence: TGTGCCAGCAGCACGACAGGGGGCCGGGGTCAGCCCCAGCATTTT. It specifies CASSTTGGRGQPQHF.

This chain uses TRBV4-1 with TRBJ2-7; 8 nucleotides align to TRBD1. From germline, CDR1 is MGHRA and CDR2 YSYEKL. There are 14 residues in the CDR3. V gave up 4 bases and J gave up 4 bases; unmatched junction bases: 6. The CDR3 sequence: CASSPGQGSYEQYF. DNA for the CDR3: TGCGCCAGCAGCCCCGGACAGGGCTCTTACGAGCAGTACTTC.

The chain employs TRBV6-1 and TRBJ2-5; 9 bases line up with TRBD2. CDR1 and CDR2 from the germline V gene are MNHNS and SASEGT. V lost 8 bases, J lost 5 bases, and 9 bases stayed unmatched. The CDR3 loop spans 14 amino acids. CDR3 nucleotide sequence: TGTGCCAGCCCGCTGCGGGAGGGGGGGGAGACCCAGTACTTC. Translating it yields CASPLREGGETQYF.

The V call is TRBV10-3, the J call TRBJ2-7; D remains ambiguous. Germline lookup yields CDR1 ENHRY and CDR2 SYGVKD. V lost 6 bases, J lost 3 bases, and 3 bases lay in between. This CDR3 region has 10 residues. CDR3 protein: CAISFYEQYF. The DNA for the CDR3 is TGTGCCATCAGCTTCTACGAGCAGTACTTC.

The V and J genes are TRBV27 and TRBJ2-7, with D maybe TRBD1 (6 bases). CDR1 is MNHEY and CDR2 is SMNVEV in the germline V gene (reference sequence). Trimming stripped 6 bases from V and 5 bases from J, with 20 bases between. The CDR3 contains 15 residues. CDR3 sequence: CASRPLTGALDEQYF. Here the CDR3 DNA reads TGTGCCAGCAGGCCCTTGACAGGAGCATTGGACGAGCAGTACTTC.

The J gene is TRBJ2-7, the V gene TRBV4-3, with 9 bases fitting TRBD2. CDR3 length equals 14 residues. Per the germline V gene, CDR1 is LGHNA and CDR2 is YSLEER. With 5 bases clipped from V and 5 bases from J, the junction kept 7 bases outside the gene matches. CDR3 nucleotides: TGCGCCAGCAGCTACTTAGCGGGGGATAACGAGCAGTACTTC. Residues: CASSYLAGDNEQYF.

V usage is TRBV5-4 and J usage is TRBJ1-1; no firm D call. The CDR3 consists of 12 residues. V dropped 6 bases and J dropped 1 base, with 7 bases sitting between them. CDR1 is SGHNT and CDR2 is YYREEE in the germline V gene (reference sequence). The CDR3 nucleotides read TGTGCCAGCAACCTCGGGAACACTGAAGCTTTCTTT. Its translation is CASNLGNTEAFF.

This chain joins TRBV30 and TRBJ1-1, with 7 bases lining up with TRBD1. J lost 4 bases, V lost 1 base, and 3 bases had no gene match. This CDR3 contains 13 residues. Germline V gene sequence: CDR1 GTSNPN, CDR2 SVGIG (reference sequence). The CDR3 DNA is TGTGCCTGGAGTGCCGGGACAGCCACTGAAGCTTTCTTT. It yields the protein CAWSAGTATEAFF.

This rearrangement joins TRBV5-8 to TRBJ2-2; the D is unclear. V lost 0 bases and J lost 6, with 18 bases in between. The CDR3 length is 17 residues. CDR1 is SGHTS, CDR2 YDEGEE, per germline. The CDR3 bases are TGTGCCAGCAGCTTGGCCCTGCGTCTCTCTCTCCCCGGGGAGCTGTTTTTT. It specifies CASSLALRLSLPGELFF. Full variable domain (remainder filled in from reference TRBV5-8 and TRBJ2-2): EAGVTQSPTHLIKTRGQQATLRCSPISGHTSVYWYQQALGLGLQFLLWYDEGEERNRGNFPPRFSGRQFPNYSSELNVNALELEDSALYLCASSLALRLSLPGELFFGEGSRLTVL.

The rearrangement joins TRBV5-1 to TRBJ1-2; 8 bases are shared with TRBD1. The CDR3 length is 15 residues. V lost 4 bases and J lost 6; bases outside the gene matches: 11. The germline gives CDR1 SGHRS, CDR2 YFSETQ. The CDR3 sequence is CASSPQTDRVDGYTF. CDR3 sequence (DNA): TGCGCCAGCAGCCCCCAAACGGACAGGGTTGATGGCTACACCTTC.

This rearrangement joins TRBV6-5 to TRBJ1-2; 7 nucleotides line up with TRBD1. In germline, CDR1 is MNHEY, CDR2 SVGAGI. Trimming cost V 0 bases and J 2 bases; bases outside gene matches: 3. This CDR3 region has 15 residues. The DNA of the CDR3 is TGTGCCAGCAGTTACTCGACGACAGGGAACTATGGCTACACCTTC. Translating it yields CASSYSTTGNYGYTF.

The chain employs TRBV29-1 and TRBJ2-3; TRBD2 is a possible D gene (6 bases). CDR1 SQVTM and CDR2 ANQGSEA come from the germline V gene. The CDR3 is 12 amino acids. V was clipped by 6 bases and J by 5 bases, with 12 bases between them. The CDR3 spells CSVTQGGDTQYF. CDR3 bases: TGCAGCGTGACCCAGGGAGGAGATACGCAGTATTTT.

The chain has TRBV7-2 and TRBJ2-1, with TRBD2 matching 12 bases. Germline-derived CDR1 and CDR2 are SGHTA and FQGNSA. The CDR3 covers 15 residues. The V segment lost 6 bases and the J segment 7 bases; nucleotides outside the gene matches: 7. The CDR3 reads CASSPASGRANEQFF. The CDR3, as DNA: TGTGCCAGCAGTCCCGCTAGCGGGAGGGCGAATGAGCAGTTCTTC.

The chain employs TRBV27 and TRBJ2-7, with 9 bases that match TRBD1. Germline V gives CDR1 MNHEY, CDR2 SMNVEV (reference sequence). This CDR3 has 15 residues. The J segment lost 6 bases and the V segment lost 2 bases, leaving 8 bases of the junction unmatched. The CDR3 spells CASSLAGTGRREQYF. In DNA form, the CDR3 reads TGTGCCAGCAGTTTAGCAGGGACAGGGAGACGCGAGCAGTACTTC.

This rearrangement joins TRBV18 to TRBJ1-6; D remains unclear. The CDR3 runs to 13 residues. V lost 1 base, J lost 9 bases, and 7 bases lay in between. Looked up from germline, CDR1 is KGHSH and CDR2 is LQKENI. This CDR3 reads CASSPRSGSPLHF. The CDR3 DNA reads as TGTGCCAGCTCACCACGCTCGGGTTCACCCCTCCACTTT.

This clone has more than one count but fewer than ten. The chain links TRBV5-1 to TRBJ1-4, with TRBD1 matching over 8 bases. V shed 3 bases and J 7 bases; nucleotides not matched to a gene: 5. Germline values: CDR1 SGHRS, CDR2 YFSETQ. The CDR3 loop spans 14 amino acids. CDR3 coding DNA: TGCGCCAGCAGCTCACAGGGGGACTCTGAAAAACTGTTTTTT. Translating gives CASSSQGDSEKLFF.

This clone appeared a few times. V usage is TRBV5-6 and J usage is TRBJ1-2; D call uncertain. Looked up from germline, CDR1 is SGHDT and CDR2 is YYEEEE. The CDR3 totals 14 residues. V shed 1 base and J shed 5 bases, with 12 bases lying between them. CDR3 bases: TGTGCCAGCAGCTTGACACCGTCGGGATATGGCTACACCTTC. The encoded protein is CASSLTPSGYGYTF.

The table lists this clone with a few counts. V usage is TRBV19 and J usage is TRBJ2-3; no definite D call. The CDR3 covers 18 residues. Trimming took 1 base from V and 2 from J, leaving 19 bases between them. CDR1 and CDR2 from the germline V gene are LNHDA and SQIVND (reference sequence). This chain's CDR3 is CASSIGAHMGPSTDTQYF. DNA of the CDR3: TGTGCCAGTAGTATAGGGGCTCACATGGGCCCCTCCACAGATACGCAGTATTTT. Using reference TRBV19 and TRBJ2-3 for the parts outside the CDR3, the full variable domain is DGGITQSPKYLFRKEGQNVTLSCEQNLNHDAMYWYRQDPGQGLRLIYYSQIVNDFQKGDIAEGYSVSREKKESFPLTVTSAQKNPTAFYLCASSIGAHMGPSTDTQYFGPGTRLTVL.

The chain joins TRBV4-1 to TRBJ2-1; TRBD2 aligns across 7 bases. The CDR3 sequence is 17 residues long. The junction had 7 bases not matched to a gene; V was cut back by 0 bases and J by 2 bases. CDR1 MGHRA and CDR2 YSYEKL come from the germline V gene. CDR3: CASSQDQQAGPYNEQFF. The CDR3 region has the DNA TGCGCCAGCAGCCAAGATCAGCAAGCGGGACCCTACAATGAGCAGTTCTTC.

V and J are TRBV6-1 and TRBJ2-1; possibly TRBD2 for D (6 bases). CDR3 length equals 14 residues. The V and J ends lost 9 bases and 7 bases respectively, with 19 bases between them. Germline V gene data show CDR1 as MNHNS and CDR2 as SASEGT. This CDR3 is CARWGGSPSNEQFF. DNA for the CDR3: TGTGCCAGATGGGGAGGTAGCCCGAGTAATGAGCAGTTCTTC.

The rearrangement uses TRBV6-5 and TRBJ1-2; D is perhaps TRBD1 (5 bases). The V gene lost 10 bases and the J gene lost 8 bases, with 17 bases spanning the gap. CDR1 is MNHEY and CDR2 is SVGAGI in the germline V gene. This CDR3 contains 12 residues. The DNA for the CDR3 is TGTGCCACCATCGCGGGGCCGCGGGGCTACACCTTC. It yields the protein CATIAGPRGYTF.

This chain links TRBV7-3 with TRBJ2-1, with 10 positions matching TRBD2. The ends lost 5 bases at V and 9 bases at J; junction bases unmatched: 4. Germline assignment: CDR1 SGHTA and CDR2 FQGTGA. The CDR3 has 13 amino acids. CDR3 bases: TGTGCCAGCAGCCCACGGACTAGCGGTGAGCAGTTCTTC. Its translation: CASSPRTSGEQFF.

The CDR3 DNA sequence: TGTGCCAGCAGCTTGGCCTCCAGGGGCACCGGGGAGCTGTTTTTT. Residues: CASSLASRGTGELFF. The rearrangement links TRBV5-4 to TRBJ2-2, with D possibly TRBD1 on 6 matching bases. The germline CDR1 and CDR2 sequences are SGHNT and YYREEE (reference sequence). Trimming pared 0 bases from V and 4 bases from J, leaving 10 bases between. The CDR3 is 15 residues long.

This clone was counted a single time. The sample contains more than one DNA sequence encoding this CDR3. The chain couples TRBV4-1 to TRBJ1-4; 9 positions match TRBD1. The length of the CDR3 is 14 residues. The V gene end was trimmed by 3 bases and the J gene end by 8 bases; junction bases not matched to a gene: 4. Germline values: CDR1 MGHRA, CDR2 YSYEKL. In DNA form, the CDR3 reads TGCGCCAGCAGCCAGGGACAGGGTGGGGAAAAACTGTTTTTT. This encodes CASSQGQGGEKLFF.

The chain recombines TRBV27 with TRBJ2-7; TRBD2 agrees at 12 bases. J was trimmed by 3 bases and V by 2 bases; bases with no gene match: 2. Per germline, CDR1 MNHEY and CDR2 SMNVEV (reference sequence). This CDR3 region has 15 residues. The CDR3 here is CASSLRTSGNYEQYF. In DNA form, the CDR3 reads TGTGCCAGCAGTTTAAGGACTAGCGGGAACTACGAGCAGTACTTC.